Described below is a single TCR beta chain sequence and its context. Matched for age and sex, the controls were healthy donors. This sample stems from a study of CD8 T cells in Susac syndrome. After extraction with the RNeasy kit, roughly 0.45 to 1 ug of the RNA was reverse transcribed using random hexamers. A multiplex approach, immunoSEQ multiplex PCR, amplified TCR beta CDR3 across 54 Vbeta and 13 Jbeta. TCRdb called the immunoSEQ multiplex PCR reads again in MiXCR, with one record for every CDR3 protein. The sample gives under 25,000 distinct CDR3 sequences, around 94% of which show up once; around 0.28% is in the top ten. The CDR3 runs to 15 residues. V was trimmed by 0 bases and J by 0 bases, leaving 8 bases between them. The germline V gene encodes CDR1 SGHAT and CDR2 FQNNGV.

The origin of this receptor is a human donor in good health. Sequencing was done on a sample of CD8+ T cells from PBMCs. This rearrangement joins TRBV11-2 to TRBJ1-1; D is uncertain. CDR3 in amino acids: CASSLDSPVNTEAFF. The CDR3 nucleotides are TGTGCCAGCAGCTTAGACTCGCCGGTGAACACTGAAGCTTTCTTT.